The rows below give T cell receptor beta chains drawn from one sample of a study of T cells in Graves' hyperthyroidism and ophthalmopathy. TCRdb ran MiXCR on the multiplex PCR reads and lists one entry per CDR3 protein. The sample has fewer than 450,000 distinct CDR3 sequences; roughly 15% are singletons. Sequencing was performed on blood. These receptor sequences come from a woman aged 55-70 years with Graves' ophthalmopathy. CDR3s include the opening cysteine and the closing phenylalanine or tryptophan. Fields, in order: J gene, CDR3 length, clone size, D gene, V gene, CDR3 DNA, CDR3 protein. The D gene is left open where the match is weak. The size entry is marked missing in some rows and otherwise reads once, few, many or a size class.

TRBJ2-1 | 17 | few | TRBD2 | TRBV9 | TGTGCCAGCAGCGTAGGTCAGAGACTAGCGGGAGATGCCGAGCAGTTCTTC | CASSVGQRLAGDAEQFF
TRBJ2-3 | 17 | many | TRBD2 | TRBV12-3/TRBV12-4 | TGTGCCAGCAGCACGAGACAGACTAGCGGGAGATCGGATACGCAGTATTTT | CASSTRQTSGRSDTQYF
TRBJ2-7 | 12 | few | . | TRBV27 | TGTGCCAGCGTCGGGTGGGCATACGAGCAGTACTTC | CASVGWAYEQYF
TRBJ2-1 | 18 | . | TRBD2 | TRBV5-1 | TGCGCCAGCAGCTTGGAGTTAGCGGGAAGGAAGACCTACAATGAGCAGTTCTTC | CASSLELAGRKTYNEQFF
TRBJ1-2 | 13 | many | . | TRBV12-3/TRBV12-4 | TGTGCCAGCAGTCCCCGACAGGACCATGGCTACACCTTC | CASSPRQDHGYTF
TRBJ1-4 | 14 | few | TRBD1 | TRBV27 | TGTGCCAGCAGTTTTTGGGGACAGAATGAAAAACTGTTTTTT | CASSFWGQNEKLFF
TRBJ2-3 | 16 | . | TRBD1 | TRBV5-4 | TGTGCCAGCAGCTTGGTTGGGACAGAGAGCGCAGATACGCAGTATTTT | CASSLVGTESADTQYF
TRBJ2-1 | 18 | many | . | TRBV7-2 | TGTGCCAGCAGCTTAGCGAGGACCAGCGAAGGATCCTACAATGAGCAGTTCTTC | CASSLARTSEGSYNEQFF
TRBJ2-1 | 18 | . | TRBD2 | TRBV20-1 | TGCAGTGCTAGTTACGGTCTAGCGGGGCTCCTCTCCTACAATGAGCAGTTCTTC | CSASYGLAGLLSYNEQFF
TRBJ1-2 | 13 | many | . | TRBV18 | TGTGCCAGCTCACCACAGGGGAGGTATGGCTACACCTTC | CASSPQGRYGYTF
TRBJ2-3 | 12 | many | . | TRBV2 | TGTGCCAGCAGTTATCAAAGAGATACGCAGTATTTT | CASSYQRDTQYF
TRBJ2-3 | 13 | . | . | TRBV5-5 | TGTGCCAGCGGCTTGTCGGCTCCAAATACGCAGTATTTT | CASGLSAPNTQYF
TRBJ1-1 | 16 | few | . | TRBV7-3 | TGTGCCAGCAGCCCATTGGCGGGGGGGATGAACACTGAAGCTTTCTTT | CASSPLAGGMNTEAFF
TRBJ2-1 | 15 | many | TRBD1 | TRBV7-9 | TGTGCCAGCAGCCTGAGACAGGGCTCCTACAATGAGCAGTTCTTC | CASSLRQGSYNEQFF
TRBJ2-1 | 12 | many | . | TRBV18 | TGTGCCAGCTCACCATTTGCGGGGGAGCAGTTCTTC | CASSPFAGEQFF
TRBJ1-5 | 18 | many | . | TRBV6-1 | TGTGCCAGCAGTGAAGGTAAGAATGTGGACGGACAGAATCAGCCCCAGCATTTT | CASSEGKNVDGQNQPQHF
TRBJ2-3 | 19 | many | . | TRBV6-1 | TGTGCCAGCAGTGAAGTCGGTTCGTTGGGCCTAATTTTCACAGATACGCAGTATTTT | CASSEVGSLGLIFTDTQYF
TRBJ2-3 | 11 | many | . | TRBV30 | TGTGCCTGGAGTGTTATGGGTACGCAGTATTTT | CAWSVMGTQYF
TRBJ2-7 | 15 | many | . | TRBV12-3/TRBV12-4 | TGTGCCAGCAGTTTCGACACCCCGAGCTCCTACGAGCAGTACTTC | CASSFDTPSSYEQYF
TRBJ1-4 | 17 | few | TRBD1 | TRBV7-9 | TGTGCCAGCAACTTAGACGTTGGGGGGACAGGGACTGAAAAACTGTTTTTT | CASNLDVGGTGTEKLFF
TRBJ2-7 | 14 | few | . | TRBV7-9 | TGTGCCAGCAGCTTCACGGACAGCTCCTACGAGCAGTACTTC | CASSFTDSSYEQYF
TRBJ1-1 | 15 | . | . | TRBV2 | TGTGCCGGCAGTGAACGGCCTCGGGGTTACACTGAAGCTTTCTTT | CAGSERPRGYTEAFF
TRBJ2-7 | 13 | once | . | TRBV20-1 | TGCAGTGCTCCCAGCGGAAGGTACTACGAGCAGTACTTC | CSAPSGRYYEQYF
TRBJ2-7 | 13 | . | . | TRBV6-2/TRBV6-3 | TGTGCCAGCACCGAAGGGGTCTCCTACGAGCAGTACTTC | CASTEGVSYEQYF
TRBJ1-3 | 16 | . | . | TRBV7-9 | TGTGCCAGCAGCTTTTATGCAGGGATCTCTGGAAACACCATATATTTT | CASSFYAGISGNTIYF